What follows are 18 T cell receptor beta chains derived from one specimen sequenced in a study of beta chain features in type 1 diabetes. Their antigen targets remain unknown. Reverse transcribing all isolated RNA meant expressed TCRB transcripts were sequenced. The data were produced by immunoSEQ multiplex PCR, yet TCRdb's version contains in-frame clones alone and is incomplete. Found here are approximately 360,000 clones, around 12% of them singletons; the top ten hold about 0.01%. General study results and limits: Researchers report that Type 1 diabetes patients had moderately but significantly shorter TCRB CDR3s across all four CD4+ subsets.

The sequenced sample was naive CD4+ T cells from blood. These receptor sequences come from a young woman with type 1 diabetes.

V usage is TRBV5-8 and J usage is TRBJ1-6; the D gene is possibly TRBD1 (5 bases). The CDR3 extends over 15 amino acids. The germline V gene encodes CDR1 SGHTS and CDR2 YDEGEE. Trimming shortened V by 0 bases and J by 11 bases, and 15 bases separated the two germline ends. Written as DNA, the CDR3 is TGTGCCAGCAGCTTGGGGGGCAGTCTCCTTGCACCCCTCCACTTT. Its translation is CASSLGGSLLAPLHF.

This clone was found a few times. The chain joins TRBV6-4 to TRBJ2-7, with D tentatively TRBD1 (6 bases). CDR1 and CDR2 (germline): MRHNA, SNTAGT. V lost 5 bases, J lost 11 bases, and 13 bases lay in between. The CDR3 runs 11 residues. CDR3 residues: CASSPRQEKYF. DNA for the CDR3: TGTGCCAGCAGTCCCCGACAGGAAAAGTACTTC.

This CDR3 is CASSPRGMVQFF. CDR3 nucleotides: TGTGCCAGCAGCCCGAGGGGGATGGTGCAGTTCTTC. This chain connects TRBV9 to TRBJ2-1; TRBD1 is a possible D gene (6 bases). Germline V gene data show CDR1 as SGDLS and CDR2 as YYNGEE. The CDR3 spans 12 residues. Trimming pared 4 bases from V and 12 bases from J, leaving 14 bases between.

The chain links TRBV7-9 to TRBJ2-7; 9 bases are shared with TRBD2. The junction had 8 bases not matched to a gene; V was cut back by 5 bases and J by 6 bases. Germline CDR1 and CDR2: SEHNR and FQNEAQ (reference sequence). The CDR3 is 14 residues long. CDR3 loop: CASSPSAGGGEQYF. In DNA, the CDR3 is TGTGCCAGCAGCCCCTCGGCGGGGGGGGGCGAGCAGTACTTC.

This clone was recorded a few times. The rearrangement links TRBV7-9 to TRBJ2-7; D is ambiguous. Germline V gene data show CDR1 as SEHNR and CDR2 as FQNEAQ (reference sequence). CDR3 length: 12 residues. V lost 4 bases and J lost 2, with 6 bases in between. CDR3 in DNA: TGTGCCAGCAGCTCTACGACCTACGAGCAGTACTTC. It is translated as CASSSTTYEQYF.

A note on this clone: This specimen includes other DNA sequences encoding the same CDR3. The chain uses TRBV9 and TRBJ2-6, with a possible D match to TRBD1 (6 bases). The germline V gene encodes CDR1 SGDLS and CDR2 YYNGEE. V lost 0 bases to trimming and J lost 2 bases, with 6 bases between them. The CDR3 spans 15 residues. Written as DNA, the CDR3 is TGTGCCAGCAGCGTAGCAGGGGCTGGGGCCAACGTCCTGACTTTC. Its translation: CASSVAGAGANVLTF.

This clone was found a few times. The V call is TRBV5-6, the J call TRBJ2-5, with D hard to call. V was cut by 4 bases and J by 0 bases, with 7 bases left in between. The CDR3 spans 13 residues. Germline V gene lookup returns CDR1 SGHDT and CDR2 YYEEEE. The CDR3 region has the DNA TGTGCCAGCAGCCCCCAGTACCAAGAGACCCAGTACTTC. Translation gives CASSPQYQETQYF.

The V and J genes are TRBV18 and TRBJ2-1; TRBD1 aligns across 8 bases. The CDR3 sequence is 15 residues long. The germline V gene encodes CDR1 KGHSH and CDR2 LQKENI. After removal of 1 base from V and 4 bases from J, the junction contained 3 bases not matched to a gene. This chain's CDR3 is CASSPRGQDYNEQFF. The CDR3 region has the DNA TGTGCCAGCTCACCACGGGGACAGGATTACAATGAGCAGTTCTTC.

Only a few counts were recorded for this clone. This rearrangement joins TRBV2 to TRBJ2-5, with a possible D match to TRBD2 (6 bases). The CDR3 is 13 residues long. V lost 3 bases and J 5 bases, leaving 10 bases between the germline ends. From germline, CDR1 is SNHLY and CDR2 FYNNEI. Written as DNA, the CDR3 is TGTGCCAGCAGTGAGGGAGGAGGGGAGACCCAGTACTTC. Its protein product is CASSEGGGETQYF.

The gene calls are TRBV18 and TRBJ2-7; tentatively, D is TRBD2 (5 bases). Trimming left V 0 bases short and J 6 bases short, with 9 bases between. Germline V gene sequence: CDR1 KGHSH, CDR2 LQKENI. The CDR3 extends over 13 amino acids. CDR3 sequence (DNA): TGTGCCAGCTCACCACCGGGAGAATCCGAGCAGTACTTC. It specifies CASSPPGESEQYF.

The rearrangement uses TRBV27 and TRBJ2-7, with 11 bases identical to TRBD2. Looked up from germline, CDR1 is MNHEY and CDR2 is SMNVEV (reference sequence). The junction had 8 bases not matched to a gene; V was cut back by 5 bases and J by 2 bases. The CDR3 contains 16 residues. The CDR3 protein is CASSVRLAGSAYEQYF. Here the CDR3 DNA reads TGTGCCAGCAGTGTAAGACTAGCGGGGTCCGCCTACGAGCAGTACTTC.

This clone turned up a few times. This chain links TRBV9 with TRBJ2-1, with 7 bases that match TRBD2. J lost 3 bases, V lost 1 base, and 7 bases had no gene match. Germline loops: CDR1 SGDLS, CDR2 YYNGEE. The CDR3 sequence is 16 residues long. The CDR3 nucleotides are TGTGCCAGCAGCGTATTGTGGTCTAGCGGCTACAATGAGCAGTTCTTC. This sequence encodes CASSVLWSSGYNEQFF.

The CDR3 sequence: CASSPRGHNEQFF. CDR3 DNA: TGTGCCAGCAGCCCCAGGGGACACAATGAGCAGTTCTTC. The V gene is TRBV11-3, the J gene TRBJ2-1; a possible D gene is TRBD1 (6 bases). CDR3 length: 13 residues. Looked up from germline, CDR1 is SGHNT and CDR2 is YENEEA. The V end lost 5 bases, the J end lost 5 bases, and 10 bases lay between the germline ends.

In DNA form, the CDR3 reads TGTGCTACAACAGGGTGCGAGACCCAGTACTTC. Encoded protein: CATTGCETQYF. The chain has TRBV12-5 and TRBJ2-5; D possibly corresponds to TRBD1 (6 bases). Trimming removed 10 bases from V and 5 bases from J, with 11 bases in between. The CDR3 sequence is 11 residues long. Germline-derived CDR1 and CDR2 are LGHNT and FRNRAP. The full variable domain, rest sourced from reference TRBV12-5 and TRBJ2-5, is DARVTQTPRHKVTEMGQEVTMRCQPILGHNTVFWYRQTMMQGLELLAYFRNRAPLDDSGMPKDRFSAEMPDATLATLKIQPSEPRDSAVYFCATTGCETQYFGPGTRLLVL.

This chain links TRBV18 with TRBJ2-1; the D is unclear. CDR1 and CDR2 from the germline V gene are KGHSH and LQKENI. The ends were cut back, 4 bases at V and 0 bases at J, with 13 bases in the middle. CDR3 length equals 16 residues. DNA for the CDR3: TGTGCCAGCTCACGAGGCGGCTCTAGCTCCTACAATGAGCAGTTCTTC. It yields the protein CASSRGGSSSYNEQFF.

The chain is built from TRBV14 and TRBJ1-1; D is undetermined. The V end lost 1 base, the J end lost 7 bases, and 13 bases lay between the germline ends. The CDR3 has 14 amino acids. The germline CDR1 and CDR2 sequences are SGHDN and FVKESK. The CDR3 loop is CASSQVYGVVEAFF. CDR3 nucleotide sequence: TGTGCCAGCAGCCAAGTTTACGGGGTGGTTGAAGCTTTCTTT.

The V call is TRBV29-1, the J call TRBJ1-2; 12 nucleotides match TRBD1. Trimming removed 7 bases from V and 3 bases from J; junction bases left unmatched: 6. This CDR3 comprises 14 residues. Germline V CDR1 and CDR2: SQVTM, ANQGSEA. DNA for the CDR3: TGCAGCGCTGGGACAGGGGGCGCCGACTATGGCTACACCTTC. Amino acids: CSAGTGGADYGYTF. Full variable domain (remainder filled in from reference TRBV29-1 and TRBJ1-2): SAVISQKPSRDICQRGTSLTIQCQVDSQVTMMFWYRQQPGQSLTLIATANQGSEATYESGFVIDKFPISRPNLTFSTLTVSNMSPEDSSIYLCSAGTGGADYGYTFGSGTRLTVV.

This chain joins TRBV2 and TRBJ2-1, with D perhaps matching TRBD2 (7 bases). CDR1 and CDR2 (germline): SNHLY, FYNNEI. V was shortened by 6 bases and J by 2 bases, with 14 bases between the two germline ends. The CDR3 runs to 15 residues. CDR3 nucleotide sequence: TGTGCCAGCAGGGGGGGGCAGGGGCCCTACAATGAGCAGTTCTTC. The encoded protein is CASRGGQGPYNEQFF.